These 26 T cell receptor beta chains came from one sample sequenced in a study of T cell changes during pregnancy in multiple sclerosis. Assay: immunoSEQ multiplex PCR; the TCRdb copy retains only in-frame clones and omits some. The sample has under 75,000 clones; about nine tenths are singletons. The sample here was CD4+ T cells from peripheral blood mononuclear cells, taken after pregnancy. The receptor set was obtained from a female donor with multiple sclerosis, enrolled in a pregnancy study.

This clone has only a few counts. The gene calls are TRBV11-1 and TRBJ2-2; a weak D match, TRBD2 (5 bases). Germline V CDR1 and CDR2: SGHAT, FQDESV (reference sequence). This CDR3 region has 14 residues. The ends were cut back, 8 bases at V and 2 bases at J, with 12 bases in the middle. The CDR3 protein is CASRVRTNTGELFF. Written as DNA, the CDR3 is TGTGCCAGCCGTGTAAGGACTAACACCGGGGAGCTGTTTTTT.

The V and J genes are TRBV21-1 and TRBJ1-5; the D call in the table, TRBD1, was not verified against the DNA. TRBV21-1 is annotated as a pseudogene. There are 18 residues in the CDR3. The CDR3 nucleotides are TGTGCCAGCAGCAAGGGAATGGGGCATCGATATAGCAATCAGCCCCAGCATTTT. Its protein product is CASSKGMGHRYSNQPQHF.

In DNA, the CDR3 is TGTGCCAGCGGACAGGGCTTTGGGAGAACTGAAGCTTTCTTT. This translates into CASGQGFGRTEAFF. The rearrangement links TRBV2 to TRBJ1-1, with 8 bases that match TRBD1. V gave up 8 bases and J gave up 5 bases; unmatched junction bases: 10. Germline V gene data show CDR1 as SNHLY and CDR2 as FYNNEI. There are 14 residues in the CDR3.

Written as DNA, the CDR3 is TGTGCCAGCAGCCCCTTAACGGGACAGGGGAAATCACCCCTCCACTTT. Translation: CASSPLTGQGKSPLHF. The V gene is TRBV14, the J gene TRBJ1-6; 10 bases line up with TRBD1. The V gene end was trimmed by 4 bases and the J gene end by 10 bases; junction bases not matched to a gene: 10. The CDR3 runs to 16 residues. CDR1 SGHDN and CDR2 FVKESK come from the germline V gene.

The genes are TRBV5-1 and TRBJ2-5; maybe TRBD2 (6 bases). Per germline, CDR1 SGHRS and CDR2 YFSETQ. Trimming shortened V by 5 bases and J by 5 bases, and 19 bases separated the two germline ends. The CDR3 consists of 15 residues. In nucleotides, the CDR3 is TGCGCCAGCAGGAGGAGGGAGGCGTCGTCGGAGACCCAGTACTTC. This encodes CASRRREASSETQYF.

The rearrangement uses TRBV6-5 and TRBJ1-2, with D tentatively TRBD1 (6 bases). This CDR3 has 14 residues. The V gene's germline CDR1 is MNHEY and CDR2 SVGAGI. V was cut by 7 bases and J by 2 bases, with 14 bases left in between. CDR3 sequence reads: CASIGGKGNYGYTF. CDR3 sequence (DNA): TGTGCCAGCATTGGGGGCAAGGGAAACTATGGCTACACCTTC.

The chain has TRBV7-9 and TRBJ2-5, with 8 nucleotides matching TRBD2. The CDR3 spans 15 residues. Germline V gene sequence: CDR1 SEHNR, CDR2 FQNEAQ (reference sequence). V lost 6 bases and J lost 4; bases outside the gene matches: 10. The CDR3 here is CASSYGTRGGETQYF. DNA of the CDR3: TGTGCCAGCAGTTACGGGACTAGGGGGGGAGAGACCCAGTACTTC.

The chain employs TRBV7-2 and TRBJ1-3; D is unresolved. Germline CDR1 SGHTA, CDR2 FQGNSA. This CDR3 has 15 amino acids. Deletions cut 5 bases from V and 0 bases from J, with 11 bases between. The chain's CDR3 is CASSLDAGSGNTIYF. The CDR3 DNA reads TGTGCCAGCAGCCTCGACGCAGGCTCTGGAAACACCATATATTTT.

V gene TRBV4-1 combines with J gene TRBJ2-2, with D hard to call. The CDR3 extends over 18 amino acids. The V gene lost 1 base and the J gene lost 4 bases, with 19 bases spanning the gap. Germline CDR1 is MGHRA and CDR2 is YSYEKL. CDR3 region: CASSQVGVKTPGTGELFF. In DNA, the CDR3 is TGCGCCAGCAGCCAAGTAGGTGTAAAGACACCAGGCACCGGGGAGCTGTTTTTT.

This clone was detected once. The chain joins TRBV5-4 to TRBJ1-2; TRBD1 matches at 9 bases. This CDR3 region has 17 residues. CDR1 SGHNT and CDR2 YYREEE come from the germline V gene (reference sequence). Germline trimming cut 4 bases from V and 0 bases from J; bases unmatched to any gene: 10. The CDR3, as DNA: TGTGCCAGCAGCCCACAGGGGGCAGGGACTTCTAACTATGGCTACACCTTC. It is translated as CASSPQGAGTSNYGYTF.

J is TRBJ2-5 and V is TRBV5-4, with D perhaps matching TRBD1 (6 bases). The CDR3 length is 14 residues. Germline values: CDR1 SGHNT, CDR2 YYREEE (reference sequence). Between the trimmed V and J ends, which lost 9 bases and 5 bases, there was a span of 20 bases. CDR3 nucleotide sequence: TGTGCCACGGTAGGGGGTATTGGGGCGGAGACCCAGTACTTC. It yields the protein CATVGGIGAETQYF.

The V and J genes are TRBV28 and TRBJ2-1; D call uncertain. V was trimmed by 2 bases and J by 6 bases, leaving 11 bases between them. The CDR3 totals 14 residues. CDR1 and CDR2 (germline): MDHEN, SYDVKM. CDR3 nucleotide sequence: TGTGCCAGCAGTTTACGTCAGTATGGCAATGAGCAGTTCTTC. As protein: CASSLRQYGNEQFF.

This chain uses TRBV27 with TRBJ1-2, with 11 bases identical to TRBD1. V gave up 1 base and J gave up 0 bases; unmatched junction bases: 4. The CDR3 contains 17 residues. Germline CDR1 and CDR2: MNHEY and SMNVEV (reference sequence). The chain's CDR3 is CASSLFGQGATNYGYTF. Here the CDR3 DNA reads TGTGCCAGCAGTTTATTTGGACAGGGGGCTACTAACTATGGCTACACCTTC.

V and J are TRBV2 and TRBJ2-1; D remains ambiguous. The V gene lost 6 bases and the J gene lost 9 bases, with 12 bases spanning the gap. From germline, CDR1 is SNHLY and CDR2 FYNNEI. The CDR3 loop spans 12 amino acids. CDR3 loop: CASRFSNSEQFF. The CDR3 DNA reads TGTGCCAGCAGATTTAGTAATAGTGAGCAGTTCTTC.

The CDR3 region is CASSEGSGRLYEQFF. CDR3 in DNA: TGTGCCAGCAGCGAGGGTAGCGGGAGGTTATATGAGCAGTTCTTC. The chain has TRBV7-3 and TRBJ2-1, with 10 bases that match TRBD2. The germline V gene encodes CDR1 SGHTA and CDR2 FQGTGA. This CDR3 spans 15 amino acids. The junction had 9 bases not matched to a gene; V was cut back by 5 bases and J by 8 bases.

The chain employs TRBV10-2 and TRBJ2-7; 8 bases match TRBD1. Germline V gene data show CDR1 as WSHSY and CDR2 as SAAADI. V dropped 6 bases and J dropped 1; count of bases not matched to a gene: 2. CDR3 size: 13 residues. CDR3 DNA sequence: TGCGCCAGCAGCCGGGACAGGTCCTACGAGCAGTACTTC. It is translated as CASSRDRSYEQYF.

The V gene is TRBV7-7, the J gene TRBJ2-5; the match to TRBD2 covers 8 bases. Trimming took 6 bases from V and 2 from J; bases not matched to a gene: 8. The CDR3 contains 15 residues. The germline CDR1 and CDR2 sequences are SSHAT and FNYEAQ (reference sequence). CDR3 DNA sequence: TGTGCCAGCAGTCCAGGCGGGGGGACACAAGAGACCCAGTACTTC. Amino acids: CASSPGGGTQETQYF.

CDR3 in amino acids: CASSPQSSGSYEQYF. CDR3 DNA sequence: TGTGCCAGCTCACCACAGTCTAGCGGGAGCTACGAGCAGTACTTC. The chain joins TRBV18 to TRBJ2-7; 10 bases line up with TRBD2. V shed 1 base and J 3 bases; nucleotides not matched to a gene: 3. Germline lookup yields CDR1 KGHSH and CDR2 LQKENI. CDR3 length: 15 amino acids.

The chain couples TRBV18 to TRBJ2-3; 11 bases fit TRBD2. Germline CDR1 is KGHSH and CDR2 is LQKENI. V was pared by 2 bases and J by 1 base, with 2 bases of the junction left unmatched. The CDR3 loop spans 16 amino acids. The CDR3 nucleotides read TGTGCCAGCTCACCAGAACTAGCGGGGGGCACAGATACGCAGTATTTT. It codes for CASSPELAGGTDTQYF.

CDR3 coding DNA: TGTGCCAGCAGTTTTCTGAGTTATGGCTACACCTTC. Protein sequence: CASSFLSYGYTF. J is TRBJ1-2 and V is TRBV28; D is unclear. In germline, CDR1 is MDHEN, CDR2 SYDVKM. Trimming cost V 3 bases and J 5 bases, with 7 bases left between them. The CDR3 spans 12 residues.

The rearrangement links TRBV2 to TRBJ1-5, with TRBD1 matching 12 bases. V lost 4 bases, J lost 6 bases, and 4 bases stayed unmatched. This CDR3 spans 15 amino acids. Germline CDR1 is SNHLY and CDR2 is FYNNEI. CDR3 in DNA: TGTGCCAGCAGTGTGGGACAGGGGGCACCTCAGCCCCAGCATTTT. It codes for CASSVGQGAPQPQHF. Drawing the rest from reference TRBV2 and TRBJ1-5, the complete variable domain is EPEVTQTPSHQVTQMGQEVILRCVPISNHLYFYWYRQILGQKVEFLVSFYNNEISEKSEIFDDQFSVERPDGSNFTLKIRSTKLEDSAMYFCASSVGQGAPQPQHFGDGTRLSIL.

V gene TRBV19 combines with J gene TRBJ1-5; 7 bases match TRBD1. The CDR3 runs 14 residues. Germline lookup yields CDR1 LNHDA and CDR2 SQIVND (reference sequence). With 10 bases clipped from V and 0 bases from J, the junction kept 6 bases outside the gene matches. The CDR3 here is CATGTEYSNQPQHF. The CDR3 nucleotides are TGTGCCACCGGGACAGAGTATAGCAATCAGCCCCAGCATTTT.

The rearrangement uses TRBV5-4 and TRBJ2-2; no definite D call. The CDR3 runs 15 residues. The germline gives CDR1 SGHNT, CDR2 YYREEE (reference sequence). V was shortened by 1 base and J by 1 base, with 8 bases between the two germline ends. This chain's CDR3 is CASSLTLRNTGELFF. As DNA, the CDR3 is TGTGCCAGCAGCTTGACCCTAAGGAACACCGGGGAGCTGTTTTTT.

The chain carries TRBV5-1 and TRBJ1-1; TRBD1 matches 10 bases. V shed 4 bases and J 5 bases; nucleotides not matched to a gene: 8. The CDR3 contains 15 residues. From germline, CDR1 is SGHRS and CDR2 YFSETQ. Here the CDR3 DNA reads TGCGCCAGCAGCGGGAGACAGGGGGCCGGAACTGAAGCTTTCTTT. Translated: CASSGRQGAGTEAFF.

This CDR3 reads CASTNSPGGGETQYF. In DNA form, the CDR3 reads TGCGCCAGCACCAACTCCCCAGGGGGCGGAGAGACCCAGTACTTC. The rearrangement links TRBV5-1 to TRBJ2-5, with TRBD1 matching 8 bases. The CDR3 totals 15 residues. The germline V gene has CDR1 SGHRS and CDR2 YFSETQ. With 6 bases clipped from V and 4 bases from J, the junction kept 11 bases outside the gene matches.

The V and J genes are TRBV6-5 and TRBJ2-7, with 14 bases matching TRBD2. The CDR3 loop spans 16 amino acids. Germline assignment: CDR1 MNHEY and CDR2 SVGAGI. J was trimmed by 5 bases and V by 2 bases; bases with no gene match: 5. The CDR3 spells CASSYAGTSGSDEQYF. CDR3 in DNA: TGTGCCAGCAGTTACGCCGGGACTAGCGGGAGCGACGAGCAGTACTTC.